The rows below give T cell receptor beta chains drawn from one sample of a study of naive and memory T cell subsets. TCRdb reprocessed the UMI-ligation and nested PCR reads with MiXCR, giving one entry per CDR3 protein. The data hold roughly 130,000 distinct CDR3 sequences, with roughly 36% observed a single time. The sample was central memory CD4+ T cells from blood. These receptors all stem from a human donor in good health. The CDR3 runs from the conserved cysteine through the conserved F or W. D genes are given only for firm matches. Only some rows state a clone size, as once, few, many or a class for expanded clones.

len	v_gene	abundance	j_gene	d_gene	CDR3nt	CDR3aa
14	TRBV7-9	few	TRBJ2-5	NA	TGTGCCAGCAGCTTATCTACGAGACAAGAGACCCAGTACTTC	CASSLSTRQETQYF
13	TRBV6-6	few	TRBJ1-5	NA	TGTGCCAGCCATGGGGGATACAATCAGCCCCAGCATTTT	CASHGGYNQPQHF
15	TRBV29-1	NA	TRBJ1-1	TRBD1	TGCAGCGTGACAGCCCGGGACAGCATTAACACTGAAGCTTTCTTT	CSVTARDSINTEAFF
12	TRBV6-5	NA	TRBJ1-1	TRBD1	TGTGCCAGCAGTCGAGACAGGGGAAAAGCTTTCTTT	CASSRDRGKAFF
15	TRBV4-3	NA	TRBJ1-5	NA	TGCGCCAGCAGCCAAGAAGGTACGGGGGATATGCCCCAGCATTTT	CASSQEGTGDMPQHF
14	TRBV29-1	NA	TRBJ2-1	TRBD2	TGCAGCGCCGCAGGGGCGGGAGGGCCCAATGAGCAGTTCTTC	CSAAGAGGPNEQFF
11	TRBV29-1	NA	TRBJ2-1	NA	TGCAGCGCCGAGATAGTGGGTGAGCAGTTCTTC	CSAEIVGEQFF
14	TRBV28	once	TRBJ2-1	TRBD2	TGTGCCAGCACAAGGACTAGCGGTTACAATGAGCAGTTCTTC	CASTRTSGYNEQFF
15	TRBV12-3/TRBV12-4	NA	TRBJ2-6	NA	TGTGCCAGCAGAAGAGGGAGCTCTGGGGCCAACGTCCTGACTTTC	CASRRGSSGANVLTF
15	TRBV19	NA	TRBJ2-1	TRBD2	TGTGCCAGTAGTACAAGCGGGAGATACTACAATGAGCAGTTCTTC	CASSTSGRYYNEQFF
12	TRBV6-5	many	TRBJ1-1	NA	TGTGCCAGTCGGAGTTTGAACACTGAAGCTTTCTTT	CASRSLNTEAFF
13	TRBV11-2	medium-sized	TRBJ2-3	NA	TGTGCCAGCGATGTTATAAGACCCGATACGCAGTATTTT	CASDVIRPDTQYF
12	TRBV28	NA	TRBJ1-2	NA	TGTGCCAGCAGTCTAGGCAGGGCTGGCTACACCTTC	CASSLGRAGYTF
13	TRBV9	NA	TRBJ2-6	NA	TGTGCCAGCAGCGTAGCTGGGGCCAACGTCCTGACTTTC	CASSVAGANVLTF
12	TRBV9	few	TRBJ2-1	NA	TGTGCCAGCAACCGGGACCTAGGGCGGCAGTTCTTC	CASNRDLGRQFF
13	TRBV7-2	NA	TRBJ1-5	NA	TGTGCCAGCAGCCCCGACAGGAATCAGCCCCAGCATTTT	CASSPDRNQPQHF
14	TRBV10-3	NA	TRBJ1-5	NA	TGTGCCATCTCCTGGGACGATAGCAATCAGCCCCAGCATTTT	CAISWDDSNQPQHF
15	TRBV20-1	NA	TRBJ1-2	TRBD1	TGCAGTGCTAGAGTGGACAGGGGCCGGGGGTATGGCTACACCTTC	CSARVDRGRGYGYTF
14	TRBV20-1	NA	TRBJ1-5	NA	TGCAGTGCTAGTGGGGCCCGGAGCAATCAGCCCCAGCATTTT	CSASGARSNQPQHF
16	TRBV13	NA	TRBJ2-2	TRBD1	TGTGCCAGCAGCTTCCGACAGGGCCGCGCCACCGGGGAGCTGTTTTTT	CASSFRQGRATGELFF
15	TRBV5-1	NA	TRBJ2-5	TRBD1	TGCGCCAGCAGCTTTGACGACAGGGCTGGAGAGACCCAGTACTTC	CASSFDDRAGETQYF
14	TRBV28	NA	TRBJ2-7	TRBD1	TGTGCCAGCACCCTAGGACAGGGGGTTTTCGGGCAGTACTTC	CASTLGQGVFGQYF
17	TRBV20-1	NA	TRBJ2-5	NA	TGCAGTGCTACTAATTCCTCCGCTCAGCCCTGGGAGGAGACCCAGTACTTC	CSATNSSAQPWEETQYF
13	TRBV29-1	NA	TRBJ2-5	NA	TGCAGCGCGCCCCCCGGGGCCGGAGAGACCCAGTACTTC	CSAPPGAGETQYF
14	TRBV7-3	NA	TRBJ2-3	NA	TGTGCCAGCAGCTCCCAGGGAGGTACAGATACGCAGTATTTT	CASSSQGGTDTQYF
13	TRBV3-1	NA	TRBJ2-1	NA	TGTGCCAGCAGGGCGGACGGGTACAATGAGCAGTTCTTC	CASRADGYNEQFF
16	TRBV5-1	few	TRBJ2-5	TRBD2	TGCGCCAGCAGCGCGGGACTAGCGGGAGCCGGTGAGACCCAGTACTTC	CASSAGLAGAGETQYF
14	TRBV14	few	TRBJ2-1	NA	TGTGCCAGCAGCCAAGAACCACTAGGGAATGAGCAGTTCTTC	CASSQEPLGNEQFF
16	TRBV11-2	many	TRBJ2-1	NA	TGTGCCAGCAGCCCATCCGTAGACAGTTCCTACAATGAGCAGTTCTTC	CASSPSVDSSYNEQFF
14	TRBV6-4	NA	TRBJ1-5	NA	TGTGCCAGCAGCCCATCCGGGGGGAAGGAACCCCAGCATTTT	CASSPSGGKEPQHF
15	TRBV6-2/TRBV6-3	NA	TRBJ2-4	NA	TGTGCCAGCAGCGGAGACAGGCTAGCCAAAAACATTCAGTACTTC	CASSGDRLAKNIQYF
14	TRBV6-2/TRBV6-3	NA	TRBJ2-1	NA	TGTGCCAGCAGTTACCTGGGGGGATACAATGAGCAGTTCTTC	CASSYLGGYNEQFF
11	TRBV20-1	few	TRBJ2-1	NA	TGCAGTGTCCCCGGAGGGCCGGGGCAGTTCTTC	CSVPGGPGQFF
16	TRBV2	NA	TRBJ1-4	TRBD1	TGTGCCAGCAAACGACAGGGGGATCGGGCTAATGAAAAACTGTTTTTT	CASKRQGDRANEKLFF
13	TRBV20-1	NA	TRBJ2-3	NA	TGCAGTGCAGTAGGAGGAAGCACAGATACGCAGTATTTT	CSAVGGSTDTQYF
13	TRBV11-3	NA	TRBJ1-1	NA	TGTGCCAGCAGCTTAGAAACCGGCACTGAAGCTTTCTTT	CASSLETGTEAFF
14	TRBV5-1	NA	TRBJ1-2	NA	TGCGCCAGCAGCTTGGAAGTAGGGGCGTACGGCTACACCTTC	CASSLEVGAYGYTF
13	TRBV7-9	NA	TRBJ2-1	NA	TGTGCCAGCAGTCCGGCCCCCCCCAATGAGCAGTTCTTC	CASSPAPPNEQFF
17	TRBV6-6	few	TRBJ2-6	TRBD1	TGTGCCGGTGCGGGGGGACAGGGGGCGACCGGGGCCAACGTCCTGACTTTC	CAGAGGQGATGANVLTF
15	TRBV30	NA	TRBJ1-6	NA	TGTGCCTGGAGAACAGGGAGCTCCTATAATTCACCCCTCCACTTT	CAWRTGSSYNSPLHF
15	TRBV27	few	TRBJ1-5	NA	TGTGCCAGCAGTGCAGGTGGGGCTTTTAATCAGCCCCAGCATTTT	CASSAGGAFNQPQHF
15	TRBV29-1	NA	TRBJ2-1	NA	TGCAGCGCCGATACAGGACAATCTAACTACAATGAGCAGTTCTTC	CSADTGQSNYNEQFF
16	TRBV14	NA	TRBJ2-3	NA	TGTGCCAGCAGCAAGATGGGGGAACCAGGCCCAGATACGCAGTATTTT	CASSKMGEPGPDTQYF
15	TRBV19	many	TRBJ2-1	NA	TGTGCCAGTAGTGTCCCGGGGCTAATCTACAATGAGCAGTTCTTC	CASSVPGLIYNEQFF
21	TRBV6-5	once	TRBJ2-1	TRBD1	TGTGCCAGCAGTTATGAATACCGGGACAGGGGATTTGAAAGCTCCTTCAATGAGCAGTTCTTC	CASSYEYRDRGFESSFNEQFF
15	TRBV10-3	NA	TRBJ1-1	NA	TGTGCCATCAGTGAGTCGCCCCCCAGGACCACTGAAGCTTTCTTT	CAISESPPRTTEAFF
12	TRBV11-2	NA	TRBJ2-7	NA	TGTGCCAGCAGCTTCTCCAGCTACGAGCAGTACTTC	CASSFSSYEQYF
18	TRBV20-1	NA	TRBJ1-6	TRBD1	TGCAGTGCTAGAGATACAGGGGCGAGAGGTTCCTATAATTCACCCCTCCACTTT	CSARDTGARGSYNSPLHF
14	TRBV30	NA	TRBJ1-5	TRBD1	TGTGCCTGGAGTGTTGGGCAGGGGGATCAGCCCCAGCATTTT	CAWSVGQGDQPQHF
15	TRBV20-1	NA	TRBJ2-3	TRBD2	TGCAGTGCTAGAGCTGCAGCGGGGTGGGGAGATACGCAGTATTTT	CSARAAAGWGDTQYF
18	TRBV7-9	NA	TRBJ2-1	TRBD2	TGTGCCAGCAGCTTGCCTCCCCGACTAGCGGGAGGTAGAAATGAGCAGTTCTTC	CASSLPPRLAGGRNEQFF
13	TRBV19	NA	TRBJ2-7	NA	TGTGCCAGTGGACGGGGGAGGCTGTACGAGCAGTACTTC	CASGRGRLYEQYF
15	TRBV6-5	few	TRBJ2-7	NA	TGTGCCAGCAGTTACTCCGGCGGGGACATCTACGAGCAGTACTTC	CASSYSGGDIYEQYF